Listed here are 27 T cell receptor beta chains from one sample, sequenced in a study of blood T cells in healthy people across ages (dated by TCRdb to the mid-2010s). The receptor library was made with 5' RACE. Sequenced on an Illumina HiSeq 2500. A second PCR of roughly 7 to 12 cycles was run with a J-beta primer mix and a sample-barcoded 5' primer. TCRdb reprocessed the public reads (quality trimming at Q25 with fastp, clone calling with MiXCR) and kept in-frame beta chains. Rows matching on CDR3 protein sequence are summarized as one entry with the most common DNA and genes. Across this sample there are 1.5 million to 1.8 million distinct CDR3 sequences, with less than 45% seen only once. Around 4% of the sample is held by the ten biggest clonotypes. Source material: blood. The receptors here all came from a woman younger than 35 in good health.

The chain has TRBV14 and TRBJ2-7, with no clear D. The CDR3 covers 13 residues. The germline CDR1 and CDR2 sequences are SGHDN and FVKESK. Trimming pared 0 bases from V and 9 bases from J, leaving 12 bases between. The CDR3 coding sequence is TGTGCCAGCAGCCAAGATCCCCGGCGTACGCAGTACTTC. It codes for CASSQDPRRTQYF.

The chain links TRBV29-1 to TRBJ1-1; D is undetermined. CDR1 is SQVTM and CDR2 is ANQGSEA in the germline V gene. Trimming removed 6 bases at V and 1 base at J, with 15 bases between. The CDR3 extends over 14 amino acids. The CDR3 sequence is CSVLLKDANTEAFF. CDR3 sequence (DNA): TGCAGCGTGCTCTTGAAGGACGCGAACACTGAAGCTTTCTTT.

Notes on this clonotype: As the CDR3 is not closed by the conserved phenylalanine or tryptophan, this likely results from a read error. The chain combines TRBV4-3 with TRBJ2-1; D unclear. The assigned J gene may be wrong: the sequence end matches TRBJ2-7 better. The CDR3 loop spans 16 amino acids. Per the germline V gene, CDR1 is LGHNA and CDR2 is YSLEER. The CDR3 region is CASSQEKSAPYNEQYL. In nucleotides, the CDR3 is TGCGCCAGCAGCCAAGAGAAGTCGGCCCCCTACAATGAGCAGTACTTA.

This clonotype was seen once. The rearrangement uses TRBV12-3 or TRBV12-4 and TRBJ2-6; D remains ambiguous. The CDR3 is made up of 16 amino acids. V dropped 3 bases and J dropped 0 bases, with 9 bases sitting between them. In nucleotides, the CDR3 is TGTGCCAGCAGTTTCCCTTGGGGCTCTGGGGCCAACGTCCTGACTTTC. Translation gives CASSFPWGSGANVLTF.

The chain joins TRBV29-1 to TRBJ2-1, with D unresolved. The CDR3 runs to 15 residues. Germline V gene data show CDR1 as SQVTM and CDR2 as ANQGSEA. V was pared by 3 bases and J by 0 bases, with 12 bases between. In DNA, the CDR3 is TGCAGCGTTGAGGTACAGCTGAGCTCCTACAATGAGCAGTTCTTC. It is translated as CSVEVQLSSYNEQFF.

On this clonotype itself: The junction departs from the called germline gene at one end, perhaps through a read error. The chain has TRBV7-6 and TRBJ2-3; possibly TRBD2 for D (5 bases). The CDR3 consists of 15 residues. Looked up from germline, CDR1 is SGHVS and CDR2 is FNYEAQ. The CDR3 reads CVSSQNSVSTDTQYF. The CDR3 nucleotides read TGTGTCAGCAGCCAGAATAGCGTCAGCACAGATACGCAGTATTTT. Supplemented by reference TRBV7-6 and TRBJ2-3, the full variable domain reads GAGVSQSPRYKVTKRGQDVALRCDPISGHVSLYWYRQALGQGPEFLTYFNYEAQQDKSGLPNDRFSAERPEGSISTLTIQRTEQRDSAMYRCVSSQNSVSTDTQYFGPGTRLTVL.

The rearrangement uses TRBV20-1 and TRBJ2-3; D is uncertain. The CDR3 has 13 amino acids. Germline V gives CDR1 DFQATT, CDR2 SNEGSKA (reference sequence). V was shortened by 3 bases and J by 1 base, with 8 bases between the two germline ends. CDR3 in amino acids: CSASGLRTDTQYF. The CDR3 DNA reads TGCAGTGCTAGTGGCCTACGCACAGATACGCAGTATTTT.

With regard to this clonotype: Its ends do not fully match the called genes, so a read error is possible. The chain carries TRBV12-3 or TRBV12-4 and TRBJ2-2; 8 bases fit TRBD1. The CDR3 totals 18 residues. In DNA form, the CDR3 reads TGTGCCGGCAGTTTACGACGCAGGGGGCTAGCGAACACCGGGGAGCTGTTTTTT. This encodes CAGSLRRRGLANTGELFF.

The chain employs TRBV7-9 and TRBJ1-1; no reliable D call. Trimming removed 4 bases from V and 1 base from J, with 13 bases in between. This CDR3 is built from 15 residues. CDR1 is SEHNR and CDR2 is FQNEAQ in the germline V gene (reference sequence). The CDR3 is CASSSRGRENTEAFF. The DNA of the CDR3 is TGTGCCAGCAGCTCCCGCGGGCGGGAGAACACTGAAGCTTTCTTT.

This clonotype was seen only once. V usage is TRBV11-3 and J usage is TRBJ2-3; maybe TRBD2 (7 bases). Deletions cut 4 bases from V and 0 bases from J, with 14 bases between. The CDR3 has 16 amino acids. Germline CDR1 and CDR2: SGHNT and YENEEA. CDR3 coding DNA: TGTGCCAGCAGCTCGAGGGGGGGCATAAGCACAGATACGCAGTATTTT. Its translation: CASSSRGGISTDTQYF.

This clonotype was seen more than once but under ten times. The genes are TRBV9 and TRBJ2-5, with 7 bases fitting TRBD2. J gave up 0 bases and V 5 bases, and 10 bases lay outside the gene matches. Per the germline V gene, CDR1 is SGDLS and CDR2 is YYNGEE. This CDR3 has 16 residues. The chain's CDR3 is CASRDQRGQYQETQYF. The CDR3 nucleotides are TGTGCCAGCAGAGATCAGCGGGGCCAGTACCAAGAGACCCAGTACTTC. The full variable domain, its missing parts supplied by reference TRBV9 and TRBJ2-5, is DSGVTQTPKHLITATGQRVTLRCSPRSGDLSVYWYQQSLDQGLQFLIQYYNGEERAKGNILERFSAQQFPDLHSELNLSSLELGDSALYFCASRDQRGQYQETQYFGPGTRLLVL.

The chain is built from TRBV20-1 and TRBJ2-1; tentatively, D is TRBD1 (6 bases). The CDR3 totals 12 residues. The germline V gene has CDR1 DFQATT and CDR2 SNEGSKA (reference sequence). Deletions cut 4 bases from V and 5 bases from J, with 9 bases between. CDR3 DNA: TGCAGTGCTAAGGACAGAGACAATGAGCAGTTCTTC. Residues: CSAKDRDNEQFF.

This clonotype was counted between two and nine times. This chain joins TRBV7-2 and TRBJ1-4; perhaps TRBD1 as D (5 bases). Germline values: CDR1 SGHTA, CDR2 FQGNSA. The CDR3 loop spans 15 amino acids. The V end was cut by 1 base, the J end by 1 base, with 7 bases between. The CDR3 loop reads CASSLDGGTNEKLFF. The CDR3 coding sequence is TGTGCCAGCAGCTTAGACGGGGGAACTAATGAAAAACTGTTTTTT.

The chain combines TRBV11-2 with TRBJ1-6; D unresolved. This CDR3 is built from 14 residues. CDR1 SGHAT and CDR2 FQNNGV come from the germline V gene. Trimming cost V 3 bases and J 7 bases, with 10 bases left between them. CDR3 sequence: CASSFSGINSPLHF. CDR3 bases: TGTGCCAGCAGCTTCTCTGGGATCAATTCACCCCTCCACTTT.

In this sample, this clonotype turned up many times. The chain uses TRBV7-2 and TRBJ2-5; D is undetermined. CDR3 length: 11 amino acids. Germline V gives CDR1 SGHTA, CDR2 FQGNSA. Trimming removed 5 bases from V and 2 bases from J, with 3 bases in between. CDR3 coding DNA: TGTGCCAGCAGCAAACAAGAGACCCAGTACTTC. Translating it yields CASSKQETQYF.

The genes are TRBV4-1 and TRBJ1-1, with D unresolved. Germline-derived CDR1 and CDR2 are MGHRA and YSYEKL. The length of the CDR3 is 14 residues. V was clipped by 0 bases and J by 4 bases, with 9 bases between them. The CDR3 here is CASSQERVVTEAFF. For the CDR3, the DNA is TGCGCCAGCAGCCAAGAGCGGGTGGTCACTGAAGCTTTCTTT.

This clonotype was picked up a small number of times. The rearrangement uses TRBV10-3 and TRBJ2-7, with TRBD2 matching over 8 bases. The germline gives CDR1 ENHRY, CDR2 SYGVKD. J lost 1 base, V lost 8 bases, and 4 bases had no gene match. The CDR3 runs to 13 residues. CDR3 sequence: CAIAGTRSYEQYF. The CDR3 nucleotides read TGTGCCATCGCCGGGACTAGATCCTACGAGCAGTACTTC.

This clonotype was picked up one time. In DNA, the CDR3 is TGCAGTCACGAGGGACAGGGAGTAGGTTACAATGAGCAGTACTTC. As protein: CSHEGQGVGYNEQYF. The chain joins TRBV20-1 to TRBJ2-5, with 9 positions matching TRBD1. The CDR3 contains 15 residues. The V gene end was trimmed by 8 bases and the J gene end by 11 bases; junction bases not matched to a gene: 21. The germline gives CDR1 DFQATT, CDR2 SNEGSKA (reference sequence).

J is TRBJ1-1 and V is TRBV7-9; D ambiguous. CDR1 is SEHNR and CDR2 is FQNEAQ in the germline V gene (reference sequence). V gave up 2 bases and J gave up 9 bases, with 13 bases separating them. The CDR3 is 13 amino acids. This chain's CDR3 is CASSLREDHQAFF. In nucleotides, the CDR3 is TGTGCCAGCAGCTTACGGGAGGATCATCAAGCTTTCTTT.

CDR3 sequence reads: CATRIKAGDYGYTF. The CDR3 bases are TGTGCCACCCGAATTAAGGCCGGGGACTATGGCTACACCTTC. The chain couples TRBV10-3 to TRBJ1-2; D gene ambiguous. This CDR3 is built from 14 residues. The V end lost 10 bases, the J end lost 3 bases, and 18 bases lay between the germline ends. Germline-derived CDR1 and CDR2 are ENHRY and SYGVKD.

As concerns this clonotype: Germline and junction disagree at one end, which may indicate a read error. This chain links TRBV7-2 with TRBJ2-3; no reliable D call. The CDR3 covers 18 residues. Germline V gene lookup returns CDR1 SGHTA and CDR2 FQGNSA. The CDR3 nucleotides read TGTGCCGGCAGCTTAGTTCCCACTGCGGTTGCTAGCACAGATACGCAGTATTTT. Translation: CAGSLVPTAVASTDTQYF.

V and J are TRBV4-3 and TRBJ1-5, with D possibly matching TRBD1 (5 bases). The V and J ends lost 4 bases and 5 bases respectively, with 15 bases between them. This CDR3 region has 15 residues. CDR1 is LGHNA and CDR2 is YSLEER in the germline V gene. The CDR3 region has the DNA TGCGCCAGCAGCCCGACAGCCTTTAATGATCAGCCCCAGCATTTT. This gives the protein CASSPTAFNDQPQHF.

This clonotype was detected only a few times. The chain recombines TRBV27 with TRBJ2-1, with D tentatively TRBD1 or TRBD2 (5 bases each). This CDR3 comprises 12 residues. Germline V lookup: CDR1 MNHEY, CDR2 SMNVEV (reference sequence). The V end lost 1 base, the J end lost 12 bases, and 10 bases lay between the germline ends. CDR3 residues: CASSLWGSGQFF. The CDR3 nucleotides are TGTGCCAGCAGTTTATGGGGGTCTGGGCAGTTCTTC.

V usage is TRBV3-1 and J usage is TRBJ2-3; D is perhaps TRBD2 (6 bases). Germline V gene lookup returns CDR1 LGHDT and CDR2 YNNKEL (reference sequence). The CDR3 runs 15 residues. Trimming cost V 0 bases and J 2 bases, with 9 bases left between them. The CDR3 DNA sequence: TGTGCCAGCAGCCAAGAACTAGCCCACACAGATACGCAGTATTTT. Translation: CASSQELAHTDTQYF.

This sequence joins TRBV9 and TRBJ2-5; 8 nucleotides match TRBD2. In germline, CDR1 is SGDLS, CDR2 YYNGEE. CDR3 length: 16 residues. Losses at the gene ends were 2 bases for V and 2 bases for J; bases not matched to a gene: 8. In nucleotides, the CDR3 is TGTGCCAGCAGCGTCGCGGGGGGCACACATCAAGAGACCCAGTACTTC. As protein: CASSVAGGTHQETQYF.

The V and J genes are TRBV6-2 or TRBV6-3 and TRBJ1-2; possibly TRBD1 for D (6 bases). Per germline, CDR1 MNHEY and CDR2 SVGEGT. V was shortened by 7 bases and J by 10 bases, with 19 bases between the two germline ends. This CDR3 comprises 13 residues. CDR3 DNA: TGTGCCAGCACTCCCTGGGGGCCGGCGGACTACACCTTC. Its translation: CASTPWGPADYTF.

As to this clonotype: One end of the junction varies from germline; a read error may be responsible. The V gene is TRBV10-3, the J gene TRBJ2-7; TRBD2 is a possible D gene (7 bases). The germline gives CDR1 ENHRY, CDR2 SYGVKD. The CDR3 consists of 12 residues. CDR3 residues: CAVSEGGYEQYF. The CDR3 nucleotides read TGTGCCGTCAGTGAGGGGGGGTACGAGCAGTACTTC.